Here is one T cell receptor (beta chain) with its context. Its matching antigen is unknown. The V and J ends lost 4 bases and 4 bases respectively, with 16 bases between them. The CDR3 contains 15 residues. Germline V gene sequence: CDR1 LNHDA, CDR2 SQIVND (reference sequence). As to treatment: 19 received Ad26.COV2.S at low or high dose, single or two shots; about 5 received placebo; per-sample allocation not given. The study sampled participants on day 63 after the first vaccine or placebo injection. An 18-55-year-old adult in Boston served as donor. Libraries were prepared by immunoSEQ multiplex PCR; TCRdb keeps only in-frame clonotypes and omits some of them. The data contain fewer than 900,000 clones, 89% of them singletons. This sample is part of a study of Ad26.COV2.S vaccination and SARS-CoV-2 variants. Turning to the study itself: Donor participated within the Ad26.COV2.S arm of the COV1001 trial.

Regarding the study as a whole: People who got the vaccine or the placebo had similar non-spike TCR breadth.

The sample in question was peripheral blood, obtained in a trial of Ad26.COV2.S vaccine versus placebo. This chain joins TRBV19 and TRBJ2-5, with D possibly being TRBD1 (7 bases). The TCR was taken from a person between 18 and 59 years old who received the Ad26.COV2.S COVID-19 vaccine or a placebo. The DNA for the CDR3 is TGTGCCAGTAGTACCCAGGGGGGAGGCCGAGAGACCCAGTACTTC. Its translation: CASSTQGGGRETQYF.